This TCR beta chain is drawn from a study of control samples from healthy donors and cancer patients. Assay used: immunoSEQ multiplex PCR; TCRdb lists only in-frame clones, some missing. The sample has some 120,000 clones; around 87% are singletons. The CDR3 extends over 14 amino acids. Per germline, CDR1 DFQATT and CDR2 SNEGSKA (reference sequence). V lost 3 bases and J lost 3, with 12 bases in between. This chain uses TRBV20-1 with TRBJ1-5; D might be TRBD1 (5 bases). The TCR comes from a man aged 55 to 70 in good health. The specimen was blood. CDR3: CSASRAGFNQPQHF. Here the CDR3 DNA reads TGCAGTGCTAGTAGGGCAGGGTTCAATCAGCCCCAGCATTTT.